A selection of T cell receptor beta chains follows, all from one sample in a study of shared clonotypes between healthy human individuals. TCRdb's copy holds only in-frame clones and misses some; the assay was immunoSEQ multiplex PCR. The sample lists around 980,000 clones, about 84% seen once, with roughly 0.55% in the top ten. Sequencing was performed on memory CD4+ T cells from PBMCs. All receptors derive from a man aged 18 to 30 in good health. Some clones in this sample may be carry-over from other donors' samples. Both conserved end residues are part of each CDR3. Fields, in order: J gene, D gene, clone size, V gene, CDR3 length, CDR3 protein, CDR3 DNA. D genes are given only for firm matches. Some rows mark clone size as missing; the rest say once, few, many or name a class of expanded clone.

TRBJ2-1 - - TRBV18 13 CASSPPRPVRMFF TGTGCCAGCTCACCACCGAGGCCTGTACGTATGTTCTTC
TRBJ2-4 - - TRBV5-5 15 CASSSVRGAKNIQYF TGTGCCAGCAGCTCCGTGAGGGGGGCCAAAAACATTCAGTACTTC
TRBJ2-7 - - TRBV12-2 17 CASRLDFPPGHLYEQYF TGTGCAAGTCGCTTAGATTTTCCCCCGGGACACCTCTACGAGCAGTACTTC
TRBJ2-7 TRBD1 - TRBV28 14 CASSRGQSLYEQYF TGTGCCAGCAGTCGGGGACAGAGCCTATACGAGCAGTACTTC
TRBJ2-5 - - TRBV10-2 14 CASRVGGGTETQYF TGCGCCAGCAGGGTAGGAGGCGGGACGGAGACCCAGTACTTC
TRBJ1-1 - - TRBV10-3 15 CAISESKGMNTEAFF TGTGCCATCAGTGAGTCGAAAGGAATGAACACTGAAGCTTTCTTT
TRBJ1-2 - - TRBV6-5 12 CASSYLLDGYTF TGTGCCAGCAGTTACCTCCTGGATGGCTACACCTTC
TRBJ2-7 TRBD2 - TRBV7-2 16 CASSLAGSGRAYEQYF TGTGCCAGCAGCTTAGCGGGAAGCGGGAGGGCCTACGAGCAGTACTTC
TRBJ1-4 - - TRBV7-9 13 CASSLEGREKLFF TGTGCCAGCAGCTTAGAGGGGCGGGAAAAACTGTTTTTT
TRBJ1-4 - - TRBV2 14 CASMRLTGHEKLFF TGTGCCAGCATGAGGCTTACAGGACACGAAAAACTGTTTTTT
TRBJ2-6 - - TRBV7-9 14 CASSLFSGANVLTF TGTGCCAGCAGCTTATTTTCTGGGGCCAACGTCCTGACTTTC
TRBJ1-1 - - TRBV4-2 17 CASSHRDPDAVNTEAFF TGTGCCAGCAGTCATAGAGACCCGGACGCCGTTAACACTGAAGCTTTCTTT
TRBJ2-3 - - TRBV18 14 CASSPARAQDTQYF TGTGCCAGCTCACCCGCTAGGGCCCAAGATACGCAGTATTTT
TRBJ2-2 - - TRBV9 16 CASSAGDVSNTGELFF TGTGCCAGCAGCGCGGGGGACGTTTCGAACACCGGGGAGCTGTTTTTT
TRBJ2-7 - - TRBV27 15 CASSSHPGHSYEQYF TGTGCCAGCAGTTCGCACCCGGGACACTCCTACGAGCAGTACTTC
TRBJ2-5 TRBD1 - TRBV5-4 14 CASRFRDRVETQYF TGTGCCAGCAGGTTTCGGGACAGGGTAGAGACCCAGTACTTC
TRBJ2-7 TRBD1 - TRBV7-2 13 CASSQQGADEQYF TGTGCCAGCAGCCAACAGGGGGCCGACGAGCAGTACTTC
TRBJ2-2 TRBD1 - TRBV19 15 CATSRAGGNTGELFF TGTGCCACGTCACGAGCAGGGGGGAACACCGGGGAGCTGTTTTTT
TRBJ2-3 TRBD2 - TRBV28 16 CASSPTGTSGSHTQYF TGTGCCAGCAGCCCTACTGGGACTAGCGGGAGTCATACGCAGTATTTT
TRBJ1-2 - many TRBV2 14 CASSEASRSYGYTF TGTGCCAGCAGTGAAGCAAGTCGGAGCTATGGCTACACCTTC
TRBJ2-2 - - TRBV11-2 16 CASSLNRDANTGELFF TGTGCCAGCAGCTTAAACAGGGACGCGAACACCGGGGAGCTGTTTTTT
TRBJ1-1 - - TRBV6-5 14 CASSYSSGVAEAFF TGTGCCAGCAGTTACTCTTCCGGGGTGGCTGAAGCTTTCTTT
TRBJ2-3 - - TRBV14 13 CASSQAGTGMEYF TGTGCCAGCAGCCAAGCCGGGACCGGGATGGAGTATTTT
TRBJ2-1 - few TRBV5-6 14 CASRRFSTYNEQFF TGTGCCAGCAGGCGGTTTTCAACCTACAATGAGCAGTTCTTC
TRBJ1-1 - few TRBV9 13 CASSVLLNTEAFF TGTGCCAGCAGCGTTTTATTGAACACTGAAGCTTTCTTT
TRBJ2-7 TRBD2 - TRBV15 22 CATSRDSGASGRLIPLLYEQYF TGTGCCACCAGCAGAGATTCTGGGGCTAGCGGGAGATTGATCCCATTACTCTACGAGCAGTACTTC
TRBJ2-2 - - TRBV6-4 13 CASRARDTGELFF TGTGCCAGCAGAGCCAGAGACACCGGGGAGCTGTTTTTT
TRBJ2-5 - few TRBV7-2 14 CASSPSRVQETQYF TGTGCCAGCAGCCCCAGCAGGGTACAAGAGACCCAGTACTTC
TRBJ2-3 TRBD2 - TRBV5-1 15 CASSQLAGGTDTQYF TGCGCCAGCAGCCAACTAGCGGGAGGCACAGATACGCAGTATTTT
TRBJ1-3 - - TRBV6-1 12 CASSEAVNTIYF TGTGCCAGCAGTGAAGCTGTAAACACCATATATTTT
TRBJ1-1 - - TRBV7-8 14 CASSLRRDSTEAFF TGTGCCAGCAGCTTACGGAGGGATTCCACTGAAGCTTTCTTT
TRBJ2-3 - - TRBV5-1 14 CASSTDPFTDTQYF TGCGCCAGCAGCACGGACCCGTTCACAGATACGCAGTATTTT
TRBJ2-1 - - TRBV4-1 15 CASSHSGVENNEQFF TGCGCCAGCAGCCATTCGGGAGTAGAGAACAATGAGCAGTTCTTC
TRBJ2-7 - - TRBV19 13 CATSGPFTYEQYF TGTGCCACCAGTGGCCCATTCACCTACGAGCAGTACTTC
TRBJ2-3 - many TRBV27 14 CASLGRSSTDTQYF TGTGCCAGCCTCGGGCGCTCTAGCACAGATACGCAGTATTTT
TRBJ2-5 - - TRBV4-1 14 CASSQPQRGETQYF TGCGCCAGCAGCCAGCCACAACGGGGGGAGACCCAGTACTTC
TRBJ2-7 TRBD1 - TRBV5-1 14 CASSPPGQIYEQYF TGCGCCAGCAGCCCGCCGGGACAGATCTACGAGCAGTACTTC